This T cell receptor (beta chain) was profiled in a study of CXCR4 blockade with PD-1 therapy in pancreatic cancer. V lost 6 bases and J 8 bases, leaving 7 bases between the germline ends. The CDR3 consists of 11 residues. The study, taken as a whole, reports: More frequent amino acid clones had more nucleotide rearrangements, suggesting convergent selection.

This clone was detected only a few times. Its antigen is unidentified. Sequenced by immunoSEQ multiplex PCR; TCRdb stores in-frame clones only, minus some. Of approximately 3,500 clones listed, about 40% are singletons. This sequence was found in a human donor with pancreatic ductal adenocarcinoma. The genes are TRBV6-7 and TRBJ1-4; D uncertain. TRBV6-7 is reported as an ORF; its role is uncertain. Sequencing was carried out using tumor tissue. CDR3 nucleotide sequence: TGTGCCAGCAGGTTCAGGGAAAAACTGTTTTTT. Residues: CASRFREKLFF.